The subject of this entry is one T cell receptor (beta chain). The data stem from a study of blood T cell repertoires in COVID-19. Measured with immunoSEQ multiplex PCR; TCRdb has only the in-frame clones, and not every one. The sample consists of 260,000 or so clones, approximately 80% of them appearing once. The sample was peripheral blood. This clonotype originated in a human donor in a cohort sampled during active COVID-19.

CDR3 loop: CASSQGDRDTEAFF. The CDR3 DNA reads as TGCGCCAGCAGCCAAGGAGACAGGGACACTGAAGCTTTCTTT. The gene calls are TRBV4-3 and TRBJ1-1; the match to TRBD1 covers 7 bases. This CDR3 comprises 14 residues. Germline trimming cut 1 base from V and 3 bases from J; bases unmatched to any gene: 2. Germline CDR1 reads LGHNA; CDR2 reads YSLEER.